The 26 T cell receptor beta chains below were found in one sample sequenced in a study of cytomegalovirus exposure and HLA in healthy donors. Amplification used 60 Vbeta primers and 13 Jbeta primers. Repertoires were generated with immunoSEQ multiplex PCR, while TCRdb's copy carries only in-frame clones and drops some. Of 150,000 or so clones listed, around four fifths are singletons. Material for sequencing was PBMCs. Receptors were obtained from a man younger than 30 in good health and CMV-seronegative.

The J gene is TRBJ1-1, the V gene TRBV28; tentatively, D is TRBD1 (6 bases). This CDR3 comprises 12 residues. Trimming left V 3 bases short and J 10 bases short, with 12 bases between. Germline loops: CDR1 MDHEN, CDR2 SYDVKM. CDR3 nucleotides: TGTGCCAGCAGTTTTGAGGGGGTGGCAGCTTTCTTT. Translation gives CASSFEGVAAFF. The full variable domain, in which reference TRBV28 and TRBJ1-1 provide the parts outside the CDR3, is DVKVTQSSRYLVKRTGEKVFLECVQDMDHENMFWYRQDPGLGLRLIYFSYDVKMKEKGDIPEGYSVSREKKERFSLILESASTNQTSMYLCASSFEGVAAFFGQGTRLTVV.

This chain connects TRBV7-2 to TRBJ1-6; possible D gene TRBD1, 6 bases. Germline values: CDR1 SGHTA, CDR2 FQGNSA. V was shortened by 11 bases and J by 6 bases, with 20 bases between the two germline ends. The CDR3 consists of 15 residues. The CDR3 DNA sequence: TGTGCCGTCCCGGGGGGGGCCCTATTTAATTCACCCCTCCACTTT. Translated: CAVPGGALFNSPLHF. The entire variable domain, with the rest obtained from reference TRBV7-2 and TRBJ1-6, is as follows: GAGVSQSPSNKVTEKGKDVELRCDPISGHTALYWYRQSLGQGLEFLIYFQGNSAPDKSGLPSDRFSAERTGGSVSTLTIQRTQQEDSAVYLCAVPGGALFNSPLHFGNGTRLTVT.

This clone has only a few counts. V and J are TRBV28 and TRBJ2-1; 7 bases align to TRBD2. The CDR3 spans 16 residues. The junction had 16 bases not matched to a gene; V was cut back by 2 bases and J by 12 bases. The V gene's germline CDR1 is MDHEN and CDR2 SYDVKM. The CDR3 bases are TGTGCCAGCAGTTTAACCCCAGCGGGGTCTCTTAAGGGGCAGTTCTTC. Translation: CASSLTPAGSLKGQFF.

The chain carries TRBV7-9 and TRBJ2-1; TRBD2 aligns across 14 bases. There are 17 residues in the CDR3. Per the germline V gene, CDR1 is SEHNR and CDR2 is FQNEAQ (reference sequence). V trimming: 2 bases; J trimming: 11 bases; junction bases outside the gene matches: 11. Here the CDR3 DNA reads TGTGCCAGCAGCTTACTAACCTGGACTAGCGGGGGGCCAAAGCAGTTCTTC. Translated, it gives CASSLLTWTSGGPKQFF.

This chain joins TRBV7-3 and TRBJ2-3, with 14 bases matching TRBD2. The CDR3 consists of 15 residues. V shed 6 bases, J shed 3 bases, and the junction held 2 bases outside the gene matches. Per germline, CDR1 SGHTA and CDR2 FQGTGA. This CDR3 is CASRTSGRATDTQYF. CDR3 DNA: TGTGCCAGCAGGACTAGCGGGAGGGCAACAGATACGCAGTATTTT.

The gene calls are TRBV7-8 and TRBJ2-2; 9 bases are shared with TRBD1. Germline CDR1 and CDR2: SGHVS and FQNEAQ. J lost 4 bases, V lost 1 base, and 4 bases had no gene match. The CDR3 has 16 residues. CDR3 sequence: CASSLVGTGPTGELFF. The CDR3, as DNA: TGTGCCAGCAGCTTAGTAGGGACAGGGCCCACCGGGGAGCTGTTTTTT.

CDR3 amino acids: CASSLQRESRTQYF. In DNA, the CDR3 is TGTGCCAGCAGCTTACAGCGGGAAAGTCGTACGCAGTATTTT. The chain carries TRBV7-2 and TRBJ2-3; 7 positions agree with TRBD2. CDR1 SGHTA and CDR2 FQGNSA come from the germline V gene. There are 14 residues in the CDR3. With 2 bases clipped from V and 8 bases from J, the junction kept 7 bases outside the gene matches.

In regard to this clone: One end of the junction is discordant with germline, which a read error may explain. The chain uses TRBV6-1 and TRBJ1-5; 7 nucleotides align to TRBD1. The germline gives CDR1 MNHNS, CDR2 SASEGT. The CDR3 contains 21 residues. CDR3 residues: CASSQAPTGTSRSYSNQPQHF. DNA of the CDR3: TGTGCCAGCAGTCAAGCTCCGACAGGGACCTCCAGGTCTTATAGCAATCAGCCCCAGCATTTT.

The CDR3 region has the DNA TGTGCCAGCAGCTTAGAGGCGGGAGTGGAGGAGACCCAGTACTTC. Its translation is CASSLEAGVEETQYF. The genes are TRBV7-9 and TRBJ2-5, with 7 bases aligning to TRBD2. Germline V gene data show CDR1 as SEHNR and CDR2 as FQNEAQ (reference sequence). The CDR3 is made up of 15 amino acids. Germline trimming cut 1 base from V and 5 bases from J; bases unmatched to any gene: 7. The full variable domain, completed using reference TRBV7-9 and TRBJ2-5, is DTGVSQNPRHKITKRGQNVTFRCDPISEHNRLYWYRQTLGQGPEFLTYFQNEAQLEKSRLLSDRFSAERPKGSFSTLEIQRTEQGDSAMYLCASSLEAGVEETQYFGPGTRLLVL.

The chain links TRBV2 to TRBJ1-5; 9 bases line up with TRBD1. The germline V gene encodes CDR1 SNHLY and CDR2 FYNNEI. V gave up 3 bases and J gave up 5 bases; unmatched junction bases: 5. The CDR3 is 15 amino acids. CDR3 DNA: TGTGCCAGCAGTGAGTCGGGACAGGGTTATCAGCCCCAGCATTTT. This sequence encodes CASSESGQGYQPQHF.

The V call is TRBV11-2, the J call TRBJ2-1; D unresolved. Germline values: CDR1 SGHAT, CDR2 FQNNGV. This CDR3 is 11 amino acids long. V lost 4 bases and J 7 bases, leaving 5 bases between the germline ends. The CDR3 DNA follows: TGTGCCAGCAGCTCTAGGAATGAGCAGTTCTTC. Its protein product is CASSSRNEQFF.

V gene TRBV6-5 combines with J gene TRBJ2-4; tentatively, D is TRBD1 (6 bases). The germline gives CDR1 MNHEY, CDR2 SVGAGI. The CDR3 covers 15 residues. Trimming left V 8 bases short and J 8 bases short, with 22 bases between. Here the CDR3 DNA reads TGTGCCAGCCGGGACACCAGAAAGCTTGAAGACATTCAGTACTTC. This translates into CASRDTRKLEDIQYF.

The genes are TRBV9 and TRBJ2-7; D perhaps matches TRBD2 (5 bases). CDR3 length: 13 amino acids. V lost 0 bases to trimming and J lost 6 bases, with 10 bases between them. Germline V gene data show CDR1 as SGDLS and CDR2 as YYNGEE. This CDR3 reads CASSVGGGAEQYF. The CDR3 region has the DNA TGTGCCAGCAGCGTAGGCGGAGGAGCCGAGCAGTACTTC.

In DNA form, the CDR3 reads TGCGCCAGCAGCTTGGACGGGACAGGGGGTCGGGAGCAGTACTTC. This translates into CASSLDGTGGREQYF. J is TRBJ2-7 and V is TRBV5-1; 11 bases line up with TRBD1. The J segment lost 7 bases and the V segment lost 0 bases, leaving 6 bases of the junction unmatched. Germline V gene data show CDR1 as SGHRS and CDR2 as YFSETQ. CDR3 length: 15 amino acids.

In regard to this clone: One end of the junction does not line up with germline, which may come from a read error. The CDR3 bases are TGTTCCAGCAGCCCGCTTCGAGCGGGGGAGTGGACCGGGGAGCTGTTTTTT. Protein sequence: CSSSPLRAGEWTGELFF. The genes are TRBV7-9 and TRBJ2-2, with 8 nucleotides matching TRBD2. The germline V gene encodes CDR1 SEHNR and CDR2 FQNEAQ (reference sequence). The CDR3 extends over 17 amino acids.

V usage is TRBV9 and J usage is TRBJ2-1, with D unresolved. V was clipped by 3 bases and J by 9 bases, with 13 bases between them. This CDR3 comprises 13 residues. CDR1 and CDR2 (germline): SGDLS, YYNGEE. This chain's CDR3 is CASSDFKFGEQFF. For the CDR3, the DNA is TGTGCCAGCAGCGACTTCAAGTTCGGTGAGCAGTTCTTC. Filled out from reference TRBV9 and TRBJ2-1, the complete variable domain reads DSGVTQTPKHLITATGQRVTLRCSPRSGDLSVYWYQQSLDQGLQFLIQYYNGEERAKGNILERFSAQQFPDLHSELNLSSLELGDSALYFCASSDFKFGEQFFGPGTRLTVL.

The V and J genes are TRBV28 and TRBJ1-1, with 7 bases matching TRBD1. Germline V CDR1 and CDR2: MDHEN, SYDVKM. The CDR3 has 15 residues. With 5 bases clipped from V and 3 bases from J, the junction kept 9 bases outside the gene matches. The CDR3 is CASSPRQGMHTEAFF. CDR3 coding DNA: TGTGCCAGCAGTCCCCGACAGGGTATGCACACTGAAGCTTTCTTT.

V usage is TRBV10-3 and J usage is TRBJ2-5; D ambiguous. Between the trimmed V and J ends, which lost 3 bases and 5 bases, there was a span of 10 bases. Germline V gives CDR1 ENHRY, CDR2 SYGVKD. This CDR3 region has 13 residues. For the CDR3, the DNA is TGTGCCATCAGTGAATACGCGCCCGAGACCCAGTACTTC. This gives the protein CAISEYAPETQYF.

This clone was picked up a small number of times. This chain links TRBV9 with TRBJ2-5, with 8 bases that match TRBD1. The trim removed 0 bases at V and 5 bases at J, leaving 9 bases unmatched. The CDR3 is 16 residues long. CDR1 is SGDLS, CDR2 YYNGEE, per germline. The CDR3 is CASSVAPQGDLETQYF. In nucleotides, the CDR3 is TGTGCCAGCAGCGTAGCCCCACAGGGGGACTTGGAGACCCAGTACTTC.

The chain has TRBV14 and TRBJ2-2; TRBD2 aligns across 8 bases. The J segment lost 3 bases and the V segment lost 4 bases, leaving 10 bases of the junction unmatched. CDR3 length: 17 amino acids. CDR1 is SGHDN and CDR2 is FVKESK in the germline V gene. DNA of the CDR3: TGTGCCAGCAGCCCCCTAGCGGGCTCTGGTTACACCGGGGAGCTGTTTTTT. Translating gives CASSPLAGSGYTGELFF.

The rearrangement joins TRBV6-5 to TRBJ2-7; a weak D match, TRBD2 (6 bases). The V gene's germline CDR1 is MNHEY and CDR2 SVGAGI. V dropped 2 bases and J dropped 2 bases, with 13 bases sitting between them. The CDR3 consists of 15 residues. As DNA, the CDR3 is TGTGCCAGCAGTTACCGCCAGGGCGGGGCCTACGAGCAGTACTTC. Translated, it gives CASSYRQGGAYEQYF.

The rearrangement links TRBV7-9 to TRBJ2-7, with 10 bases aligning to TRBD1. The V segment lost 3 bases and the J segment 3 bases; nucleotides outside the gene matches: 5. The CDR3 length is 15 residues. CDR1 SEHNR and CDR2 FQNEAQ come from the germline V gene (reference sequence). CDR3 sequence: CASSFRQGANYEQYF. CDR3 sequence (DNA): TGTGCCAGCAGCTTTCGACAGGGGGCTAACTACGAGCAGTACTTC.

This clone was seen only a few times. The chain recombines TRBV6-4 with TRBJ2-3; 9 bases agree with TRBD2. V shed 0 bases and J 7 bases; nucleotides not matched to a gene: 5. Germline-derived CDR1 and CDR2 are MRHNA and SNTAGT. The CDR3 totals 15 residues. CDR3 amino acids: CASSDSGGGAHTQYF. CDR3 sequence (DNA): TGTGCCAGCAGTGACTCCGGCGGGGGGGCCCATACGCAGTATTTT.

The chain links TRBV5-4 to TRBJ2-5, with TRBD2 matching 9 bases. The CDR3 has 16 residues. J gave up 7 bases and V 4 bases, and 14 bases lay outside the gene matches. CDR1 is SGHNT and CDR2 is YYREEE in the germline V gene (reference sequence). CDR3 residues: CASSVGTSRAGGTQYF. The CDR3 DNA follows: TGTGCCAGCAGCGTAGGGACTAGCCGTGCTGGAGGGACCCAGTACTTC.

This chain uses TRBV5-1 with TRBJ1-2; possibly TRBD1 for D (5 bases). In germline, CDR1 is SGHRS, CDR2 YFSETQ. The CDR3 runs 15 residues. V shed 4 bases and J shed 3 bases, with 16 bases lying between them. The CDR3 DNA reads as TGCGCCAGCAGCCCAGGGCTCGGGTCGGACTATGGCTACACCTTC. Amino acids: CASSPGLGSDYGYTF.

The chain uses TRBV15 and TRBJ2-5, with TRBD1 matching 9 bases. Germline V lookup: CDR1 LNHNV, CDR2 YYDKDF (reference sequence). V lost 6 bases, J lost 5 bases, and 10 bases stayed unmatched. The CDR3 spans 15 residues. In DNA, the CDR3 is TGTGCCACCAGGAGAACTACAGGGGGCTTTGAGACCCAGTACTTC. It codes for CATRRTTGGFETQYF.